The rows below give T cell receptor beta chains drawn from one sample of a study of T cell responses to AZD1222 COVID-19 vaccine. Data came from immunoSEQ multiplex PCR; TCRdb stores just in-frame clones and leaves some out. Of approximately 140,000 clones listed, roughly 90% were seen once; the top ten hold 1.5% to 2%. Sequenced material: peripheral blood, taken 28 days after the second AZD1222 dose. The source is an adult who received the AZD1222 COVID-19 vaccine. Both conserved end residues are part of each CDR3. The D gene is left open where the match is weak. Not every row has a clone size; where given, it reads once, few, many or a size class.

J gene | CDR3 length | clone size | V gene | D gene | CDR3 DNA | CDR3 protein
TRBJ2-1 | 15 | . | TRBV27 | TRBD2 | TGTGCCAGCAGTTCGAGACTAGCGGGAAGTAATGAGCAGTTCTTC | CASSSRLAGSNEQFF
TRBJ1-1 | 11 | few | TRBV6-5 | . | TGTGCCAGCAACAAGGGAACTGAAGCTTTCTTT | CASNKGTEAFF
TRBJ1-3 | 16 | . | TRBV9 | TRBD1 | TGTGCCAGCAGCACGACAGGGGGCTCATCTGGAAACACCATATATTTT | CASSTTGGSSGNTIYF
TRBJ1-1 | 17 | . | TRBV6-6 | TRBD1 | TGTGCCAGCAGTCGCCCGGGGACAGGGGGCGTAATGGCTGAAGCTTTCTTT | CASSRPGTGGVMAEAFF
TRBJ1-1 | 17 | . | TRBV28 | . | TGTGCCAGCAGTTTTCCCTCTGAGGGCAGGATGAACACTGAAGCTTTCTTT | CASSFPSEGRMNTEAFF
TRBJ2-3 | 13 | . | TRBV5-5 | . | TGTGCCAGCAGCTCGGACTTCACAGATACGCAGTATTTT | CASSSDFTDTQYF
TRBJ1-4 | 16 | . | TRBV28 | TRBD1 | TGTGCCAGCAGCCCGGCCCAGACAGGGGCTAATGAAAAACTGTTTTTT | CASSPAQTGANEKLFF
TRBJ1-3 | 12 | . | TRBV12-3/TRBV12-4 | TRBD1 | TGTGCCAGCAGTTGGACAGGCGACACCATATATTTT | CASSWTGDTIYF
TRBJ1-4 | 14 | . | TRBV19 | TRBD1 | TGTGCCAGTAGTTTTACAGGGGCGCGGGAAAAACTGTTTTTT | CASSFTGAREKLFF
TRBJ2-5 | 15 | . | TRBV7-3 | . | TGTGCCAGCAGCTTACTCGGCCAGGGGAGAGAGACCCAGTACTTC | CASSLLGQGRETQYF
TRBJ2-2 | 15 | . | TRBV9 | . | TGTGCCAGCAGCGTATCTACGGGGAACACCGGGGAGCTGTTTTTT | CASSVSTGNTGELFF
TRBJ1-2 | 13 | once | TRBV6-2/TRBV6-3 | TRBD1 | TGTGCCAGCAGTGAGCAGGGGGAAATAGGCTACACCTTC | CASSEQGEIGYTF
TRBJ2-5 | 16 | . | TRBV7-2 | . | TGTGCCAGCAGCTTCGGCAGGGGAAGATTCGGGGAGACCCAGTACTTC | CASSFGRGRFGETQYF
TRBJ2-7 | 12 | once | TRBV5-1 | . | TGCGCCAGCAGCTTGGACGGCTACGAGCAGTACTTC | CASSLDGYEQYF
TRBJ2-5 | 15 | . | TRBV7-7 | TRBD2 | TGTGCTAGCAGCCCCGGGACTAGCGGGAGTGAGACCCAGTACTTC | CASSPGTSGSETQYF
TRBJ2-1 | 14 | . | TRBV20-1 | . | TGCAGTGCTAGTAGAGGCCCCCCGTACAATGAGCAGTTCTTC | CSASRGPPYNEQFF
TRBJ1-4 | 14 | . | TRBV7-9 | . | TGTGCCAGCAGCCCCGGCGCAGCTAATGAAAAACTGTTTTTT | CASSPGAANEKLFF
TRBJ1-5 | 16 | . | TRBV7-8 | . | TGTGCCAGCAGCCCCCCCAGGGCGGCGGGCAATCAGCCCCAGCATTTT | CASSPPRAAGNQPQHF
TRBJ2-6 | 18 | once | TRBV4-3 | . | TGCGCCAGCAGCCAAGATACCCAGACAGGCCCTGGGGCCAACGTCCTGACTTTC | CASSQDTQTGPGANVLTF
TRBJ1-4 | 14 | few | TRBV6-5 | . | TGTGCCAGCAGCTACTTAAGGGGTAATGAAAAACTGTTTTTT | CASSYLRGNEKLFF
TRBJ1-1 | 14 | . | TRBV19 | . | TGTGCCAGTAGTCCCCGGAGAGGGCCCACTGAAGCTTTCTTT | CASSPRRGPTEAFF
TRBJ2-5 | 16 | . | TRBV5-1 | TRBD2 | TGCGCCAGCAGCGCCGCCAGCGGGGGAATCCAAGAGACCCAGTACTTC | CASSAASGGIQETQYF
TRBJ1-1 | 13 | once | TRBV2 | . | TGTGCCAGCAGTGCCCGGATGGGCACTGAAGCTTTCTTT | CASSARMGTEAFF
TRBJ1-1 | 14 | . | TRBV18 | . | TGTGCCAGCTCAGATTCAGGCCTCCTGAATGAAGCTTTCTTT | CASSDSGLLNEAFF
TRBJ2-7 | 14 | once | TRBV27 | . | TGTGCCAGCAGTTTAATGGCAGGCACCTACGAGCAGTACTTC | CASSLMAGTYEQYF
TRBJ2-1 | 18 | . | TRBV24-1 | TRBD2 | TGTGCCACCAGTGATTCCTACGGACTAGCGGGAGTTTCCAATGAGCAGTTCTTC | CATSDSYGLAGVSNEQFF
TRBJ1-1 | 16 | . | TRBV5-1 | TRBD1 | TGCGCCAGCAGCTTAGGACAGGGGGGAGTAGACACTGAAGCTTTCTTT | CASSLGQGGVDTEAFF
TRBJ2-6 | 18 | . | TRBV20-1 | TRBD2 | TGCAGTGCTAGTGAGGGTAGCGGGTCCAGCTCTGGGGCCAACGTCCTGACTTTC | CSASEGSGSSSGANVLTF
TRBJ2-1 | 15 | . | TRBV19 | . | TGTGCCAGTAGTATATGGATAGCGGAGTACAATGAGCAGTTCTTC | CASSIWIAEYNEQFF
TRBJ2-3 | 14 | once | TRBV7-3 | TRBD2 | TGTGCCAGCAGCCCCGGGACGGGAGGGGATACGCAGTATTTT | CASSPGTGGDTQYF
TRBJ2-4 | 15 | . | TRBV2 | TRBD1 | TGTGCCAGTAGTGAACGACAGGGCGGTTTGGACATTCAGTACTTC | CASSERQGGLDIQYF
TRBJ1-6 | 14 | . | TRBV28 | TRBD1 | TGTGCCAGCTGGCCGGGACAGGGCGGCTCACCCCTCCACTTT | CASWPGQGGSPLHF
TRBJ1-1 | 15 | . | TRBV19 | TRBD1 | TGTGCCAGTAGTATTCAGGGACAGGGGCTTTCTGAAGCTTTCTTT | CASSIQGQGLSEAFF
TRBJ2-7 | 15 | . | TRBV6-5 | . | TGTGCCAGCAGTTACTCGATTCAGGGCGTCTACGAGCAGTACTTC | CASSYSIQGVYEQYF
TRBJ1-5 | 15 | . | TRBV6-1 | TRBD1 | TGTGCCAGCAGTGAAGTGACAGGGGTCGGTCAGCCCCAGCATTTT | CASSEVTGVGQPQHF
TRBJ1-1 | 14 | . | TRBV2 | . | TGTGCCAGCATGGTGGGGCTCCGGAACACTGAAGCTTTCTTT | CASMVGLRNTEAFF
TRBJ2-3 | 15 | . | TRBV3-1/TRBV3-2 | TRBD1 | TGTGCCAGCAGCCCCGGACAGGGGTACACAGATACGCAGTATTTT | CASSPGQGYTDTQYF
TRBJ2-5 | 13 | medium-sized | TRBV6-4 | . | TGTGCCAGCAGTGCAGGGGCCGAAGAGACCCAGTACTTC | CASSAGAEETQYF
TRBJ2-2 | 16 | once | TRBV23-1 | . | TGCGCCCTACGTGGGACCGGCGGGGCTCACACCGGGGAGCTGTTTTTT | CALRGTGGAHTGELFF
TRBJ2-7 | 13 | . | TRBV6-5 | . | TGTGCCAGCAGTTGGTCGGAGAACAACGAGCAGTACTTC | CASSWSENNEQYF
TRBJ2-1 | 16 | . | TRBV12-5 | TRBD1 | TGTGCTAGTGGTTTGGTACTGGACAGGTCCTACAATGAGCAGTTCTTC | CASGLVLDRSYNEQFF
TRBJ1-2 | 15 | . | TRBV6-4 | TRBD1 | TGTGCCAGCAGTGACTCCGGGACAGCTAGAGATGGCTACACCTTC | CASSDSGTARDGYTF